The present entry profiles one T cell receptor (beta chain) with its context. No antigen is known for it. The data originate from a study of OX40 agonist ivuxolimab in advanced cancers. On the study more broadly: The patients got ivuxolimab, which is an agonistic anti-OX40 (CD134) antibody. Overall study results and limits: On average, a greater number of expanded clones characterised CD8+ T cells relative to CD4+.

Data came from immunoSEQ multiplex PCR; TCRdb stores just in-frame clones and leaves some out. The profile shows under 100,000 clones, less than 90% of them singletons. The CDR3 extends over 12 amino acids. V was clipped by 5 bases and J by 6 bases, with 9 bases between them. Germline-derived CDR1 and CDR2 are SEHNR and FQNEAQ (reference sequence). The TCR comes from an adult with an advanced solid tumor such as melanoma, head and neck, liver or kidney cancer. The chain carries TRBV7-9 and TRBJ2-3; D is ambiguous. The sequences come from CD4+ or CD8+ T cells sorted from blood, collected in a trial of the OX40 agonist ivuxolimab. Here the CDR3 reads CASSPPGDTQYF. CDR3 nucleotides: TGTGCCAGCAGCCCCCCCGGGGATACGCAGTATTTT.